A single sample gave rise to the 9 T cell receptor beta chains below, sequenced in a study of shared clonotypes between healthy human individuals. Measured with immunoSEQ multiplex PCR; TCRdb has only the in-frame clones, and not every one. Here the sample spans approximately 940,000 clones, 76% being singletons. The material sequenced was memory CD4+ T cells sorted from blood. The subset was: CD45RA-negative fraction. The receptors derive from a man between 18 and 29 years old in good health.

The chain is built from TRBV27 and TRBJ2-7, with TRBD1 matching over 8 bases. J lost 7 bases, V lost 5 bases, and 10 bases had no gene match. There are 14 residues in the CDR3. The germline CDR1 and CDR2 sequences are MNHEY and SMNVEV (reference sequence). CDR3: CASSINHRGVEQYF. CDR3 DNA sequence: TGTGCCAGCAGTATAAACCACAGGGGGGTGGAGCAGTACTTC.

V usage is TRBV5-5 and J usage is TRBJ1-2; D is unresolved. CDR1 and CDR2 from the germline V gene are SGHKS and YYEKEE (reference sequence). V was clipped by 3 bases and J by 4 bases, with 13 bases between them. The CDR3 is 14 residues long. The CDR3 loop reads CASSSVEGTYGYTF. The CDR3 DNA is TGTGCCAGCAGCTCGGTGGAGGGAACCTATGGCTACACCTTC.

This clone came up a few times. J is TRBJ2-1 and V is TRBV19; weak D call: TRBD2 (6 bases). The CDR3 runs 16 residues. Germline CDR1 is LNHDA and CDR2 is SQIVND (reference sequence). V lost 8 bases and J lost 0, with 17 bases in between. The CDR3 sequence: CASGSGYKSSYNEQFF. The DNA for the CDR3 is TGTGCCAGTGGGAGCGGGTATAAAAGCTCCTACAATGAGCAGTTCTTC.

V gene TRBV5-1 combines with J gene TRBJ1-4; possibly TRBD1 for D (5 bases). The ends were cut back, 0 bases at V and 14 bases at J, with 14 bases in the middle. CDR3 length equals 13 residues. Germline assignment: CDR1 SGHRS and CDR2 YFSETQ. The CDR3 loop reads CASSLDDSSWLFF. CDR3 DNA: TGCGCCAGCAGCTTGGACGACAGCTCCTGGCTGTTTTTT.

The chain combines TRBV6-6 with TRBJ1-5, with a tentative D call TRBD1 (6 bases). This CDR3 has 15 amino acids. The V end lost 3 bases, the J end lost 5 bases, and 14 bases lay between the germline ends. Looked up from germline, CDR1 is MNHNY and CDR2 is SVGAGI (reference sequence). CDR3 region: CASSYGQGTYQPQHF. Here the CDR3 DNA reads TGTGCCAGCAGTTATGGCCAGGGGACATATCAGCCCCAGCATTTT.

The rearrangement joins TRBV30 to TRBJ1-1, with TRBD1 identical over 7 bases. The V gene's germline CDR1 is GTSNPN and CDR2 SVGIG (reference sequence). Trimming cost V 4 bases and J 4 bases; bases outside gene matches: 12. The CDR3 runs 15 residues. CDR3 protein: CAWKGGQSRSTEAFF. The CDR3 region has the DNA TGTGCCTGGAAAGGGGGACAGTCTCGGAGCACTGAAGCTTTCTTT.

This chain uses TRBV10-3 with TRBJ1-2, with TRBD1 matching over 7 bases. CDR3 length equals 13 residues. J gave up 11 bases and V 2 bases, and 8 bases lay outside the gene matches. Germline V gives CDR1 ENHRY, CDR2 SYGVKD. CDR3 region: CAISETTGEGYTF. The CDR3 coding sequence is TGTGCCATCAGTGAGACCACAGGGGAGGGGTACACCTTC.

This clone was seen just once. V gene TRBV10-1 combines with J gene TRBJ2-2; D unclear. Trimming removed 4 bases from V and 6 bases from J, with 6 bases in between. The CDR3 is 12 amino acids. Germline-derived CDR1 and CDR2 are WNHNN and SYGVQD (reference sequence). Here the CDR3 DNA reads TGCGCCAGCAGTGGATGGGCCGGGGAGCTGTTTTTT. Amino acid sequence: CASSGWAGELFF.

The chain is built from TRBV2 and TRBJ2-7; 8 nucleotides match TRBD2. J gave up 6 bases and V 5 bases, and 12 bases lay outside the gene matches. Germline V gives CDR1 SNHLY, CDR2 FYNNEI. CDR3 length: 15 amino acids. CDR3 coding DNA: TGTGCCAGCAGTCCGGGACTAGGGAACGCAGGCGAGCAGTACTTC. Translated: CASSPGLGNAGEQYF.